This TCR beta chain was recorded in a study of Ad26.COV2.S vaccination and SARS-CoV-2 variants. Looking at the study overall: In the study, Ad26.COV2.S was injected intramuscularly once, or twice 56 days apart. The study, taken as a whole, reports: Reportedly, spike-specific CD8+ and CD4+ T cell responses achieved substantial breadth once vaccination had taken place. There was a possibility that the TCR breadth and depth analyses underestimated total T cell responses. Placebo recipients trailed vaccine recipients in spike-specific TCR breadth.

A remark on this clone: The antigen is unknown.

Documented treatment: some 19 received Ad26.COV2.S at low or high dose, single or two shots; about 5 received placebo; per-sample allocation not given. The samples were gathered on day 63 after the first injection of vaccine or placebo. Sequenced by immunoSEQ multiplex PCR; TCRdb stores in-frame clones only, minus some. This sample has hundreds of thousands of clones; approximately 89% occur once, and the top ten carry approximately 3.4%. Source: peripheral blood, taken in a trial of Ad26.COV2.S vaccine versus placebo. The source of this sequence is a person between 18 and 60 years old who received the Ad26.COV2.S COVID-19 vaccine or a placebo.

CDR3 coding DNA: TGTGCCAGTATCCACCGACAGGGAGCCAAAAACATTCAGTACTTC. This gives the protein CASIHRQGAKNIQYF. This sequence joins TRBV19 and TRBJ2-4; TRBD1 aligns across 7 bases. The V segment lost 7 bases and the J segment 0 bases; nucleotides outside the gene matches: 6. This CDR3 is built from 15 residues. CDR1 and CDR2 (germline): LNHDA, SQIVND (reference sequence).